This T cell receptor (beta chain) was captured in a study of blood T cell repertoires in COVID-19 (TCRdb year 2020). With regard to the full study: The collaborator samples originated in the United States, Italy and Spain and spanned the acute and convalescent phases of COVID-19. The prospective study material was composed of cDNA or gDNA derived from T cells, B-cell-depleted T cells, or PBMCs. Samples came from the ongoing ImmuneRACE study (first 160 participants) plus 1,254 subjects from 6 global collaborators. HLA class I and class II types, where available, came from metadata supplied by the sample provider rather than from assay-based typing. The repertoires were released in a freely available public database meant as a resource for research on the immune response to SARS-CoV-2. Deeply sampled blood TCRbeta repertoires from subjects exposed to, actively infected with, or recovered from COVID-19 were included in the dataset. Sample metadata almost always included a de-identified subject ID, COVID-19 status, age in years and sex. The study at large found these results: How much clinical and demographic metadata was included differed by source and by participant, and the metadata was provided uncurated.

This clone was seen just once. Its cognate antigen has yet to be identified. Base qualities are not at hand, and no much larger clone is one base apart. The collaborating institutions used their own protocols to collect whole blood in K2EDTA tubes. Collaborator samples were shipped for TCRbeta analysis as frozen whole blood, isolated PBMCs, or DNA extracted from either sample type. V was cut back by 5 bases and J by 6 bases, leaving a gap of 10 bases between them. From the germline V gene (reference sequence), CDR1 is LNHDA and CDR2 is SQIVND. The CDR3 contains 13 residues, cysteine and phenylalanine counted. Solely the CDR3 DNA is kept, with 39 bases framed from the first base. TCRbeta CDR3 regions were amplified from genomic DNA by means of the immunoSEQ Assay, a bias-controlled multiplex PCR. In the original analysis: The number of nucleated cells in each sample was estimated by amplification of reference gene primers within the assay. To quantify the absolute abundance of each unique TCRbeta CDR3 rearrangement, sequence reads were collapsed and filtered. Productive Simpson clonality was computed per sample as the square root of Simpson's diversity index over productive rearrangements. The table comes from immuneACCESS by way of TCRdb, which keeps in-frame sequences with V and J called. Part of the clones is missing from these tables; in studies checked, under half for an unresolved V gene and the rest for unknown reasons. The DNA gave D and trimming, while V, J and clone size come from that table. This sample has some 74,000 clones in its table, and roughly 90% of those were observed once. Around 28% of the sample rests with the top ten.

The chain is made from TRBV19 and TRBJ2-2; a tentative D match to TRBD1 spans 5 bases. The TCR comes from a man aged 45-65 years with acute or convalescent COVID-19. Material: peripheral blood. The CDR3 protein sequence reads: CASSPGIAGELFF. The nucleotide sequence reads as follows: TGTGCCAGTAGTCCAGGGATAGCCGGGGAGCTGTTTTTT.